This T cell receptor (beta chain) was profiled in a study of CD8 T cells in ankylosing spondylitis. General study findings and limits: Significantly higher representation of disease-linked clones was reported for matched ankylosing spondylitis synovial fluid. Blood from ankylosing spondylitis patients appeared to carry a characteristic roughly eight-variant TCR beta motif. Reports of some motif variants in reactive arthritis synovial fluid and blood predate this one. In peripheral blood, disease-linked CD8+ clones occurred at relatively low frequencies.

A single record per CDR3 protein comes from TCRdb applying MiXCR to the 5' RACE reads. This repertoire shows 470,000 or so distinct CDR3 sequences, roughly a quarter found once; its top ten account for roughly 1%. To note about this clonotype: Its antigen is unknown.

V shed 7 bases and J shed 8 bases, with 18 bases lying between them. This CDR3 has 14 amino acids. The chain couples TRBV12-3 or TRBV12-4 to TRBJ1-5, with no clear D. The sequence came from a male donor with ankylosing spondylitis. The sequencing input was blood, either unsorted or a sorted T cell fraction (not recorded which). CDR3 sequence reads: CASTTYGGLKPQHF. For the CDR3, the DNA is TGTGCCAGCACCACCTACGGAGGGCTGAAGCCCCAGCATTTT.